The clone carrying this T cell receptor beta chain was counted between two and nine times. What it binds is unknown. Treatment of any kind had been given to no patient before thyroid surgery. The sample originates from a study of metastatic and nonmetastatic thyroid tumors. The wider study: Across blood and tumor or nodule tissue, repertoires from malignant and benign thyroid patients were compared with one another. General study findings and limits: Malignant thyroid tumors reportedly had TCR beta diversity that was significantly higher than in benign nodules, in blood and tumor.

Authors' methods: The authors used CDR3 differences across clinicopathological groups to build a distant-metastasis classifier for papillary thyroid cancer. Using MiXCR, TCRdb reanalyzed the PCR reads. The V and J calls reflect TCRdb's pipeline rather than the authors' work. The sample has thousands of clones; approximately 34% are singletons. V was clipped by 3 bases and J by 0 bases, with 13 bases between them. CDR1 and CDR2 from the germline V gene are MNHEY and SMNVEV (reference sequence). The CDR3 covers 16 residues. Sequencing used adjacent normal tissue. The sequence derives from a female donor with papillary thyroid cancer or a benign thyroid nodule (not recorded which). Some clones in this sample may be carry-over from other donors' samples. The chain joins TRBV27 to TRBJ2-3, with a weak D call TRBD2 (5 bases). The CDR3 loop is CASSLLATFSTDTQYF. The CDR3 DNA reads TGTGCCAGCAGTTTGCTAGCCACGTTTAGCACAGATACGCAGTATTTT.